The TCR beta chain described here comes from a study of T cell responses to AZD1222 COVID-19 vaccine. Germline CDR1 SGHRS, CDR2 YFSETQ. The germline V and J ends were trimmed by 3 bases and 8 bases, with 12 bases remaining between them. The CDR3 length is 14 residues. Clones were read by immunoSEQ multiplex PCR, and TCRdb kept only the in-frame ones, dropping some. The data contain some 140,000 clones, less than 95% of them singletons. The sequences come from peripheral blood, collected on day 0 of AZD1222 vaccination. The J gene is TRBJ1-6, the V gene TRBV5-1; D is undetermined. The receptor was derived from an adult in good health. In DNA, the CDR3 is TGCGCCAGCAGCTCCGCCGCCTCCGATTCACCCCTCCACTTT. The encoded protein is CASSSAASDSPLHF.